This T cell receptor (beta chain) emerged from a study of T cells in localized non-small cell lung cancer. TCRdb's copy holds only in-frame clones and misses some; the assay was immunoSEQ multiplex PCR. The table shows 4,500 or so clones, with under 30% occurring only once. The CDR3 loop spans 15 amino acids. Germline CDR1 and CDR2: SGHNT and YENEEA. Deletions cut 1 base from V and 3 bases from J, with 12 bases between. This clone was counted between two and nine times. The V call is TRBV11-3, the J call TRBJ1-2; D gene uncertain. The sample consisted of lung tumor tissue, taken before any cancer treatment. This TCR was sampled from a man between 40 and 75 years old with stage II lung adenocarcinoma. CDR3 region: CASSLGVGIHYGYTF. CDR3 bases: TGTGCCAGCAGCTTAGGAGTGGGGATACACTATGGCTACACCTTC.